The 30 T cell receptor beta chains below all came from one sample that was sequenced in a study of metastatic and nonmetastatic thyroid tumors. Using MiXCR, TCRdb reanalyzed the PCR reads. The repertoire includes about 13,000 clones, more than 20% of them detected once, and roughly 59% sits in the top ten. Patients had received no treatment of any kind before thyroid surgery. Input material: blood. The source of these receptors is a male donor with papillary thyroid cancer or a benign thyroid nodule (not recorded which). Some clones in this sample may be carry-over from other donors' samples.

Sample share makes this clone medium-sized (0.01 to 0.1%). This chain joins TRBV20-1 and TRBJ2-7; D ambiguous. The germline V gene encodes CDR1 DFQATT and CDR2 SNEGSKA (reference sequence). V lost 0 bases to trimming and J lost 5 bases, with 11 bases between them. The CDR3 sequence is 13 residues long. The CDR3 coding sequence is TGCAGTGCTAGAGATCCCGGTTGGGACGAGCAGTACTTC. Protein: CSARDPGWDEQYF.

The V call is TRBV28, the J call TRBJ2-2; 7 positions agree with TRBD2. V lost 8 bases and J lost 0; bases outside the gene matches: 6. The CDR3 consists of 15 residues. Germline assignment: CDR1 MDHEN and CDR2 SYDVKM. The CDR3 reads CASSAGGSNTGELFF. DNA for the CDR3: TGTGCCAGCTCGGCCGGGGGGTCGAACACCGGGGAGCTGTTTTTT.

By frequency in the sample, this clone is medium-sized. CDR3: CASSYLDRLTIGQFF. The CDR3 bases are TGTGCCAGCAGTTACTTGGACAGACTCACAATAGGGCAGTTCTTC. The V call is TRBV6-2 or TRBV6-3, the J call TRBJ2-1; tentatively, D is TRBD1 (6 bases). Germline lookup yields CDR1 MNHEY and CDR2 SVGEGT. This CDR3 comprises 15 residues. V was trimmed by 1 base and J by 12 bases, leaving 19 bases between them.

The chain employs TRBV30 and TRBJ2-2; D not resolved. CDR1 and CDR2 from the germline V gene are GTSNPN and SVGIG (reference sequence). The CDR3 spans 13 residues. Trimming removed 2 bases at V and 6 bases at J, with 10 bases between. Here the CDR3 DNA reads TGTGCCTGGAGTACTGGGGTGCCCGGGGAGCTGTTTTTT. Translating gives CAWSTGVPGELFF.

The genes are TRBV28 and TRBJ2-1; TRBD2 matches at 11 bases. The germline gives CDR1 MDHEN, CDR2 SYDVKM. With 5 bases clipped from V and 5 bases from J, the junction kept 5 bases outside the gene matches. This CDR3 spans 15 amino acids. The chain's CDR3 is CASSRTSGRDNEQFF. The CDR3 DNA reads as TGTGCCAGCAGTCGAACTAGCGGGAGAGACAATGAGCAGTTCTTC.

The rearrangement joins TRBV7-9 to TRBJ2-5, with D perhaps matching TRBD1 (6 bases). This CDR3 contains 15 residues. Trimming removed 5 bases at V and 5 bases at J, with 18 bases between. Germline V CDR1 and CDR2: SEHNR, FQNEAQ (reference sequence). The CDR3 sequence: CASSPVLGAGETQYF. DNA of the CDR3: TGTGCCAGCAGCCCGGTTCTGGGGGCAGGGGAGACCCAGTACTTC.

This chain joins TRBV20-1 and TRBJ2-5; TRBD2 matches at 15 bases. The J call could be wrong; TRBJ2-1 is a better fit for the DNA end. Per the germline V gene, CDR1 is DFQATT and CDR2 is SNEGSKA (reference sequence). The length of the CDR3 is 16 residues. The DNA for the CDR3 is TGCAGTGCGCCGGGACTAGCGGGGGGCGATCGTAATGAGCAGTTCTTC. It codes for CSAPGLAGGDRNEQFF.

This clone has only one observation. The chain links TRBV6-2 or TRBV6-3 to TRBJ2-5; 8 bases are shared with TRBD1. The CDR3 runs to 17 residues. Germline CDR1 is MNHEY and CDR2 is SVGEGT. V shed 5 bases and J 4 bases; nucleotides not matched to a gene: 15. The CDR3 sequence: CASSQIRTGQRGETQYF. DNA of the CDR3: TGTGCCAGCAGTCAAATACGGACAGGGCAGAGGGGAGAGACCCAGTACTTC.

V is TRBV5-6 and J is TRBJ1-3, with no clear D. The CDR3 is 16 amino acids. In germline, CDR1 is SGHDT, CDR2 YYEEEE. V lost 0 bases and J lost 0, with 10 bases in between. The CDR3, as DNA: TGTGCCAGCAGCTTGGAGGGATTCCTCTCTGGAAACACCATATATTTT. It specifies CASSLEGFLSGNTIYF.

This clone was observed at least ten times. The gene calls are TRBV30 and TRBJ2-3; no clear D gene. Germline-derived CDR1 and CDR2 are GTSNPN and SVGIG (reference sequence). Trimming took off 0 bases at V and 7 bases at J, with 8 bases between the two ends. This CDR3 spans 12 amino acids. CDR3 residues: CAWSVSSYTQYF. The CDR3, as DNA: TGTGCCTGGAGTGTATCCAGTTATACGCAGTATTTT.

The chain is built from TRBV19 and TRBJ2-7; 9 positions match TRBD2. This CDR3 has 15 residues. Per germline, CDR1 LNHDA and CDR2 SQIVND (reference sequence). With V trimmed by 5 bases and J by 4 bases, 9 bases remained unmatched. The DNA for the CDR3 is TGTGCCAGTAGTCTTACATTAGCGGGAGTTTACGAGCAGTACTTC. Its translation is CASSLTLAGVYEQYF.

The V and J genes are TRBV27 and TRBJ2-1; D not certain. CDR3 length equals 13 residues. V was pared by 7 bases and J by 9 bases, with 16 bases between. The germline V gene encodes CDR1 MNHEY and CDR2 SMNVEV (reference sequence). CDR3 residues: CASNSTRPIEQFF. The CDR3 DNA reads TGTGCCAGCAACTCGACCAGACCGATTGAGCAGTTCTTC.

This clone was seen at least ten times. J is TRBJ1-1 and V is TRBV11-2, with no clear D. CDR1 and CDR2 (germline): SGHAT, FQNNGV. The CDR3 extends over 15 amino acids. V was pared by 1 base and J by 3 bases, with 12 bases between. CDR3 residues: CASSLVARSYTEAFF. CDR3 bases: TGTGCCAGCAGCTTAGTCGCCAGGAGTTACACTGAAGCTTTCTTT.

DNA of the CDR3: TGTGCCAGCAGCTTAGAACCGTATAATTCACCCCTCCACTTT. Protein: CASSLEPYNSPLHF. The V call is TRBV11-2, the J call TRBJ1-6; D unresolved. The V gene's germline CDR1 is SGHAT and CDR2 FQNNGV. This CDR3 is 14 amino acids long. V was cut by 0 bases and J by 4 bases, with 4 bases left in between. The full variable domain, with the rest looked up from reference TRBV11-2 and TRBJ1-6, is EAGVAQSPRYKIIEKRQSVAFWCNPISGHATLYWYQQILGQGPKLLIQFQNNGVVDDSQLPKDRFSAERLKGVDSTLKIQPAKLEDSAVYLCASSLEPYNSPLHFGNGTRLTVT.

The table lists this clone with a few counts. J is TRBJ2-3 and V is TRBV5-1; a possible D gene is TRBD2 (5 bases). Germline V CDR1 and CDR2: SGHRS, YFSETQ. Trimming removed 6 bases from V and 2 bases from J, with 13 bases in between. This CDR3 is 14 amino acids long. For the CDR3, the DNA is TGCGCCAGCACGAGCGGCTCCTCCACAGATACGCAGTATTTT. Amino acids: CASTSGSSTDTQYF.

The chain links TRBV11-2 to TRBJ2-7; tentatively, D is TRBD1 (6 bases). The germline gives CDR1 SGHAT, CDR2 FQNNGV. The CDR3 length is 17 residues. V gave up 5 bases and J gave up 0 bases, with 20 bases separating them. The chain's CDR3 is CASSQLYGQMSSYEQYF. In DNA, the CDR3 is TGTGCCAGCAGCCAGCTATACGGACAGATGAGCTCCTACGAGCAGTACTTC.

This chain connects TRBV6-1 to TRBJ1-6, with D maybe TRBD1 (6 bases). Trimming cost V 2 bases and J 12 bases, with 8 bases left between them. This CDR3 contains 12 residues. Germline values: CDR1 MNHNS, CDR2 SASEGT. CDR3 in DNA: TGTGCCAGCAGTGAAAGGGGGTTACCCCTCCACTTT. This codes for CASSERGLPLHF.

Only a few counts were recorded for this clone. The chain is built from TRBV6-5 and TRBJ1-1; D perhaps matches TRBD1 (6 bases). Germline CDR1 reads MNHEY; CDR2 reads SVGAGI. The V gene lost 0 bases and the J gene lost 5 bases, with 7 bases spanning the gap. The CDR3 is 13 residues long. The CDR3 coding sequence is TGTGCCAGCAGTTACTCGACAGGTACTGAAGCTTTCTTT. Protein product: CASSYSTGTEAFF.

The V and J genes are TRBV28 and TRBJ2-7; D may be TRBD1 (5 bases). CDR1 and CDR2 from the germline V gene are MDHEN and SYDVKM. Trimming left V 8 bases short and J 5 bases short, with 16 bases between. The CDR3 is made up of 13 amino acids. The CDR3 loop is CASSDSVEDEQYF. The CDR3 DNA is TGTGCCAGCTCCGACAGTGTAGAAGACGAGCAGTACTTC.

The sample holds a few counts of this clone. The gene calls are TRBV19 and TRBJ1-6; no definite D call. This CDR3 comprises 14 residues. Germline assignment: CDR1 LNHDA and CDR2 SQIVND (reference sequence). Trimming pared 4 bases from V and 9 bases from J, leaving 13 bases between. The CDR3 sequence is CASSTARRSSPLHF. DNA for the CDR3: TGTGCCAGTAGTACGGCACGCAGAAGTTCACCCCTCCACTTT.

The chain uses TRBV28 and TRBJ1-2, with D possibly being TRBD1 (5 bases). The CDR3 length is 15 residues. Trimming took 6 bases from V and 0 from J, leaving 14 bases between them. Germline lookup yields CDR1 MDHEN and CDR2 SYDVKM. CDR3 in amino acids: CASSTTGRANYGYTF. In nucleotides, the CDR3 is TGTGCCAGCAGCACCACAGGCCGAGCTAACTATGGCTACACCTTC.

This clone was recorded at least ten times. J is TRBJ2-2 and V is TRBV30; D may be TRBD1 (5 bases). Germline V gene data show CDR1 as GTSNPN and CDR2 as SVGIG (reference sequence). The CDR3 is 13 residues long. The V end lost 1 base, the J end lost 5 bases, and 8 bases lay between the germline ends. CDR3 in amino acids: CAWSATETGELFF. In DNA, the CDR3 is TGTGCCTGGAGTGCGACAGAGACCGGGGAGCTGTTTTTT.

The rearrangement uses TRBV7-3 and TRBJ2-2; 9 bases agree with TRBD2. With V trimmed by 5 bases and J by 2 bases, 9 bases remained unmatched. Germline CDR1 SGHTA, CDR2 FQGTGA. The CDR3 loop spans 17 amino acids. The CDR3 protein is CASSPQIAGVNTGELFF. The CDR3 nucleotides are TGTGCCAGCAGCCCCCAGATAGCGGGAGTTAACACCGGGGAGCTGTTTTTT. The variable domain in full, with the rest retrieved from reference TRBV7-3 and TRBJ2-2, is GAGVSQTPSNKVTEKGKYVELRCDPISGHTALYWYRQSLGQGPEFLIYFQGTGAADDSGLPNDRFFAVRPEGSVSTLKIQRTERGDSAVYLCASSPQIAGVNTGELFFGEGSRLTVL.

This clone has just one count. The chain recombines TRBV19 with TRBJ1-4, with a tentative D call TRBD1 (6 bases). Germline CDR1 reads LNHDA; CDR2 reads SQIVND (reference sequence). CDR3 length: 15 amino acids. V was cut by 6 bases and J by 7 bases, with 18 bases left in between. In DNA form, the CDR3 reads TGTGCCAGTAGCGCTCAACAGGGACGGGGTGAAAAACTGTTTTTT. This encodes CASSAQQGRGEKLFF.

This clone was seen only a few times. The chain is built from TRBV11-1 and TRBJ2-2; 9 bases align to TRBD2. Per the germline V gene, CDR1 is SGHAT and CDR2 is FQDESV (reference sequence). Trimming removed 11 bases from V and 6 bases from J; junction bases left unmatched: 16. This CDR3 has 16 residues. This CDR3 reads CAGSSYGGGASGELFF. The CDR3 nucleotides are TGTGCCGGTTCGAGCTACGGCGGGGGGGCGTCCGGGGAGCTGTTTTTT. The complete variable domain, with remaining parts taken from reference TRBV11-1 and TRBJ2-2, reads EAEVAQSPRYKITEKSQAVAFWCDPISGHATLYWYRQILGQGPELLVQFQDESVVDDSQLPKDRFSAERLKGVDSTLKIQPAELGDSAMYLCAGSSYGGGASGELFFGEGSRLTVL.

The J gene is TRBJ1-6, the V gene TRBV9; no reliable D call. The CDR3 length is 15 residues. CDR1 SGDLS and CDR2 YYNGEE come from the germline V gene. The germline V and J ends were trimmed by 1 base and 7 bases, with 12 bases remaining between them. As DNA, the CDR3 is TGTGCCAGCAGCGTATCCCCACTGGGGAATTCACCCCTCCACTTT. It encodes CASSVSPLGNSPLHF.

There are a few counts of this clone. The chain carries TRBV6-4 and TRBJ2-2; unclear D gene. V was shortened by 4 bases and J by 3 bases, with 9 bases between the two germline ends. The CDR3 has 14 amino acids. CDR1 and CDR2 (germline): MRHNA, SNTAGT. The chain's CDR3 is CASSALSDTGELFF. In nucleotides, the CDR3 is TGTGCCAGCAGTGCCCTCAGTGACACCGGGGAGCTGTTTTTT.

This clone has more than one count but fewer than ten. CDR3 protein: CASSAPDSRNTGELFF. CDR3 DNA sequence: TGTGCCAGCAGTGCGCCGGACAGCAGGAACACCGGGGAGCTGTTTTTT. The chain joins TRBV12-3 or TRBV12-4 to TRBJ2-2, with D maybe TRBD1 (6 bases). This CDR3 contains 16 residues. V lost 5 bases, J lost 1 base, and 14 bases lay in between.

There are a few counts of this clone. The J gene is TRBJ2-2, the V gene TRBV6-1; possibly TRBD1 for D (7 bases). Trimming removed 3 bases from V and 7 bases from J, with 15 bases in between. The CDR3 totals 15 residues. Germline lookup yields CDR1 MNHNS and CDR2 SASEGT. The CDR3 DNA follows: TGTGCCAGCAGTGAGGTTTCAGGGGGGATCGGGGAGCTGTTTTTT. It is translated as CASSEVSGGIGELFF.

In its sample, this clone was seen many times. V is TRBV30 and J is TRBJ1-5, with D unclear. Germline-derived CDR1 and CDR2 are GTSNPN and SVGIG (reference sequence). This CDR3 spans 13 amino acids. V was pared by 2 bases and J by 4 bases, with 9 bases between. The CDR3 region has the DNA TGTGCCTGGAGTAGGGTCCAAAATCAGCCCCAGCATTTT. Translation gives CAWSRVQNQPQHF.